This TCR beta chain was obtained from a study of blood T cell repertoires in COVID-19. Overall study: Samples taken during acute and convalescent COVID-19 were collected in the United States, Italy and Spain. The analysed material was cDNA or gDNA that came from T cells, B-cell-depleted T cells, or PBMCs.

This clone was observed a single time. At one end the junction does not follow the germline gene, possibly because of a read error. Some clones are missing from TCRdb's copy, which holds only in-frame ones; the method was immunoSEQ multiplex PCR. The data show under 150,000 clones, less than 85% seen once. This sequence was found in a human donor in a cohort sampled during active COVID-19. The sequenced material came from peripheral blood.

The CDR3 protein is CAISELGQRVYEQCF. The CDR3 DNA reads TGTGCCATCAGTGAGTTGGGACAGCGAGTCTACGAGCAGTGCTTC. The chain joins TRBV10-3 to TRBJ2-7; TRBD1 matches 7 bases. Germline V gives CDR1 ENHRY, CDR2 SYGVKD. This CDR3 spans 15 amino acids.